The source of this T cell receptor (beta chain) is a study of T cell repertoires in aging, cancer and after chemotherapy. V gave up 2 bases and J gave up 4 bases, with 11 bases separating them. Looked up from germline, CDR1 is MNHNS and CDR2 is SASEGT. CDR3 size: 14 residues. Multiplex touch-down PCR with TRB-A/B primers amplified rearranged V-D-J TRB sequences. A single record per CDR3 protein comes from TCRdb applying MiXCR to the multiplex PCR reads. This repertoire shows some 8,500 distinct CDR3 sequences, approximately 39% found once; its top ten account for roughly 12%. The template was genomic DNA from peripheral blood, not RNA.

This clonotype was sampled from a human donor with a solid tumor. Material for sequencing was blood. The rearrangement links TRBV6-1 to TRBJ1-1; possibly TRBD1 for D (5 bases). This CDR3 is CASSEQAGGTEAFF. The CDR3, as DNA: TGTGCCAGCAGTGAACAAGCGGGGGGCACTGAAGCTTTCTTT.